This T cell receptor (beta chain) comes out of a study of sequential checkpoint blockade in melanoma. In the study overall: First-line arms were nivolumab then ipilimumab, or the reverse, randomized 1:1. After both sequences, patients received maintenance nivolumab.

The data were produced by immunoSEQ multiplex PCR, yet TCRdb's version contains in-frame clones alone and is incomplete. The table has tens of thousands of clones, around two thirds seen once; the top ten hold around a fifth. Treatment: randomized to nivolumab then ipilimumab (arm A) or the reverse (arm B). No patient had prior DNA-damaging chemotherapy. Live CD3+CD8+ CD19− CD56− cells were sorted from PBMCs. With V trimmed by 5 bases and J by 0 bases, 4 bases remained unmatched. Germline CDR1 is SGHRS and CDR2 is YFSETQ. CDR3 length equals 14 residues. The chain uses TRBV5-1 and TRBJ1-1; TRBD1 matches at 7 bases. The sequence was obtained from a human donor with melanoma. Sequencing used CD8+ T cells sorted from blood (inferred from file names), obtained from a patient given nivolumab and ipilimumab in sequence. CDR3 protein: CASSRTGLNTEAFF. CDR3 nucleotide sequence: TGCGCCAGCAGTCGGACAGGACTGAACACTGAAGCTTTCTTT. Complete variable domain (other parts from reference TRBV5-1 and TRBJ1-1): KAGVTQTPRYLIKTRGQQVTLSCSPISGHRSVSWYQQTPGQGLQFLFEYFSETQRNKGNFPGRFSGRQFSNSRSEMNVSTLELGDSALYLCASSRTGLNTEAFFGQGTRLTVV.